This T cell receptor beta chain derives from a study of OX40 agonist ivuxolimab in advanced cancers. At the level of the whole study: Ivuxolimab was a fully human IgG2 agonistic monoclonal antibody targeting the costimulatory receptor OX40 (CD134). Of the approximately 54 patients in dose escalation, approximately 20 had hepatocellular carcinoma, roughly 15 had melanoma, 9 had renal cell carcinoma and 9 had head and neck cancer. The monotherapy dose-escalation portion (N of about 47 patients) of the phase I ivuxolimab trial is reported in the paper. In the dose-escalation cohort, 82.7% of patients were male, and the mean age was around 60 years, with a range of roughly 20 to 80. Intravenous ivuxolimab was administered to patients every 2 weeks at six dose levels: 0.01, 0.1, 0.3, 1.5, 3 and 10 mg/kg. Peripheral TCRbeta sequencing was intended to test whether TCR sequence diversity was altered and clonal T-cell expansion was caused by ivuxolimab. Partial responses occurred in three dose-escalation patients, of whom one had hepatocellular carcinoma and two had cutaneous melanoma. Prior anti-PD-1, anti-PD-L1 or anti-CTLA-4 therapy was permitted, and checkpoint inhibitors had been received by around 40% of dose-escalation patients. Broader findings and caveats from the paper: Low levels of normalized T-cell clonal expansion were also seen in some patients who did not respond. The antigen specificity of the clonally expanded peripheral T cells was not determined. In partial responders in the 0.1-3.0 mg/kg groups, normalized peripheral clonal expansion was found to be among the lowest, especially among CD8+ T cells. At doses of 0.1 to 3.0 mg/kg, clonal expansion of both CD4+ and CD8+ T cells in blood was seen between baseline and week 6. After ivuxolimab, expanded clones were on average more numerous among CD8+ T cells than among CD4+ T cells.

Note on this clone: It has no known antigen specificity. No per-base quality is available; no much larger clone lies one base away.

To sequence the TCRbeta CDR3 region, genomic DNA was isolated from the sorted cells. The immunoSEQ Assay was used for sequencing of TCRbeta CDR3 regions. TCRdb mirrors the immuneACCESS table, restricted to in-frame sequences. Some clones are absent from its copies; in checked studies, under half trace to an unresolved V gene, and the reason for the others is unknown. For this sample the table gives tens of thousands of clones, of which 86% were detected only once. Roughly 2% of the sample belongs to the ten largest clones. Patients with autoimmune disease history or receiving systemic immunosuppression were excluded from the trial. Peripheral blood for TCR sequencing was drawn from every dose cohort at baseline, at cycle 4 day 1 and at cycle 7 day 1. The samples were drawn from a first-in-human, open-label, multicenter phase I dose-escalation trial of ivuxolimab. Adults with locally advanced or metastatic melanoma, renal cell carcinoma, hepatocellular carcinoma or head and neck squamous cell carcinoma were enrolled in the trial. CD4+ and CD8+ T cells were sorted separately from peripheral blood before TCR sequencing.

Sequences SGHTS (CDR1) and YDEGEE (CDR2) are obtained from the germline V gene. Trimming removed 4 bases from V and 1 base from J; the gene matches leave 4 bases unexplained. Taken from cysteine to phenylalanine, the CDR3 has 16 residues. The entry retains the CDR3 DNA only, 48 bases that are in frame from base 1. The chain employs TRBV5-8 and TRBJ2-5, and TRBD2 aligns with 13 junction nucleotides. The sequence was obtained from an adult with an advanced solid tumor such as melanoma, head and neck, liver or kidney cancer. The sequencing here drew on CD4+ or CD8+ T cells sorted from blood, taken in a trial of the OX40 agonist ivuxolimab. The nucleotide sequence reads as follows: TGTGCCAGCAGCCCCGGGACTAGCGGGATCCAAGAGACCCAGTACTTC. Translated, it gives CASSPGTSGIQETQYF.